This is a list of T cell receptor beta chains from one sample in a study of T cells in localized non-small cell lung cancer. The assay was immunoSEQ multiplex PCR, and TCRdb's table has in-frame clones only and misses some. In the table there are about 36,000 clones, around nine tenths of which are singletons. The sequencing used peripheral blood, collected before any cancer treatment. All receptors come from a woman aged 40-75 years with stage I lung adenocarcinoma. Each CDR3 is given with its conserved first and last residue. A D gene is named only where the DNA matches it firmly. Size values are once, few and many counts, or a class for expanded clones, and some rows have none.

>TRBJ1-5|-|TRBV7-9|-
CASSQAQGNQPQHF
TGTGCCAGCAGCCAGGCACAGGGTAATCAGCCCCAGCATTTT
>TRBJ2-5|-|TRBV19|-
CASSINRGETQYF
TGTGCCAGTAGTATTAATCGAGGGGAGACCCAGTACTTC
>TRBJ2-1|few|TRBV19|TRBD2
CASSRRTRSEQFF
TGTGCCAGTAGTCGCCGGACTAGATCTGAGCAGTTCTTC
>TRBJ1-5|few|TRBV28|TRBD1
CASSTGGVGNQPQHF
TGTGCCAGCAGCACAGGGGGCGTAGGCAATCAGCCCCAGCATTTT
>TRBJ1-2|-|TRBV15|-
CATSRDTAGYGYTF
TGTGCCACCAGCAGAGACACGGCTGGGTATGGCTACACCTTC
>TRBJ2-1|few|TRBV11-3|-
CASSLDRGNEQFF
TGTGCCAGCAGCTTAGACCGGGGGAATGAGCAGTTCTTC
>TRBJ1-1|-|TRBV28|-
CASRTGPAGTEAFF
TGTGCCAGCAGGACCGGGCCGGCGGGCACTGAAGCTTTCTTT
>TRBJ2-5|few|TRBV27|-
CASSFTLTGTKQETQYF
TGTGCCAGCAGTTTTACCCTAACCGGGACCAAACAAGAGACCCAGTACTTC
>TRBJ1-1|-|TRBV5-1|TRBD1
CASSLGGQGRVAEAFF
TGCGCCAGCAGCTTGGGGGGACAGGGTCGGGTAGCTGAAGCTTTCTTT
>TRBJ2-2|once|TRBV18|-
CASSSGFETGELFF
TGTGCCAGCTCATCAGGGTTTGAGACCGGGGAGCTGTTTTTT
>TRBJ1-3|-|TRBV11-1|-
CASSTGERNTIYF
TGTGCCAGCAGTACTGGGGAAAGAAACACCATATATTTT
>TRBJ2-1|-|TRBV19|-
CASSNNEQFF
TGTGCCAGTAGTAACAATGAGCAGTTCTTC
>TRBJ1-5|-|TRBV19|-
CASSMSGSRQPQHF
TGTGCCAGTAGTATGTCGGGGTCAAGGCAGCCCCAGCATTTT
>TRBJ2-7|once|TRBV28|-
CASRTTGGPRPGEQYF
TGTGCCAGCAGGACTACCGGCGGGCCCCGACCGGGGGAGCAGTACTTC
>TRBJ1-1|-|TRBV29-1|-
CSVTESAVAFF
TGCAGCGTTACAGAGAGCGCGGTGGCTTTCTTT
>TRBJ2-7|-|TRBV29-1|-
CSVEGGPLSYEQYF
TGCAGCGTTGAAGGGGGCCCCCTCTCCTACGAGCAGTACTTC
>TRBJ1-1|-|TRBV6-1|-
CASSERERAAFF
TGTGCCAGCAGTGAAAGGGAAAGGGCCGCTTTCTTT
>TRBJ1-2|-|TRBV2|-
CASSPQVHDYGYTF
TGTGCCAGCAGTCCTCAGGTTCACGACTATGGCTACACCTTC
>TRBJ2-2|once|TRBV6-6|TRBD2
CASRPTSGTNTGELFF
TGTGCCAGCAGACCTACTAGCGGGACGAACACCGGGGAGCTGTTTTTT
>TRBJ1-2|-|TRBV6-5|-
CASRAPGDYGYTF
TGTGCCAGCAGGGCGCCCGGTGACTATGGCTACACCTTC
>TRBJ1-6|few|TRBV9|TRBD1
CASSAQGGGGALHF
TGTGCCAGCAGCGCGCAGGGGGGCGGAGGGGCCCTCCACTTT
>TRBJ1-1|once|TRBV4-2|-
CASSQERDTEAFF
TGTGCCAGCAGCCAAGAAAGGGACACTGAAGCTTTCTTT
>TRBJ1-2|-|TRBV6-5|-
CASSSLSTDGYGYTF
TGTGCCAGCAGTTCCCTTTCGACAGATGGATATGGCTACACCTTC
>TRBJ2-7|-|TRBV5-6|-
CASTWRAGAYEQYF
TGTGCCAGCACCTGGAGGGCAGGGGCCTACGAGCAGTACTTC
>TRBJ1-4|-|TRBV5-1|-
CASSLEGNEEKLFF
TGCGCCAGCAGCTTGGAAGGGAATGAGGAAAAACTGTTTTTT
>TRBJ1-2|few|TRBV5-1|TRBD1
CASSLGAGGRGYGYTF
TGCGCCAGCAGCTTGGGGGCAGGGGGCAGAGGCTATGGCTACACCTTC
>TRBJ2-4|-|TRBV2|TRBD2
CASSEGLAGGAIAKNIQYF
TGTGCCAGCAGTGAAGGACTAGCGGGGGGGGCAATAGCCAAAAACATTCAGTACTTC
>TRBJ2-3|few|TRBV6-1|-
CASSEAGGRGHGTDTQYF
TGTGCCAGCAGTGAAGCGGGGGGGCGCGGGCATGGCACAGATACGCAGTATTTT
>TRBJ2-2|-|TRBV16|-
CASSPEGTAGELFF
TGTGCCAGCAGCCCCGAAGGAACAGCCGGGGAGCTGTTTTTT
>TRBJ2-3|-|TRBV7-9|-
CASSDPVRDGGTDTQYF
TGTGCCAGCAGCGACCCCGTACGGGACGGAGGCACAGATACGCAGTATTTT
>TRBJ1-6|-|TRBV7-2|-
CASSWTGINSPLHF
TGTGCCAGCAGCTGGACGGGTATTAATTCACCCCTCCACTTT
>TRBJ1-3|-|TRBV15|TRBD1
CATSRPRTGGAHTIYF
TGTGCCACCAGCAGACCGCGCACAGGGGGCGCACACACCATATATTTT
>TRBJ2-5|-|TRBV2|TRBD1
CASTETGNQETQYF
TGTGCCAGCACGGAGACAGGGAACCAAGAGACCCAGTACTTC
>TRBJ1-1|-|TRBV28|TRBD1
CASSLWTGGTNTEAFF
TGTGCCAGCAGTTTATGGACAGGGGGCACGAACACTGAAGCTTTCTTT
>TRBJ2-7|-|TRBV19|TRBD2
CASSNGGGAYEQYF
TGTGCCAGTAGTAATGGCGGGGGAGCGTACGAGCAGTACTTC
>TRBJ1-5|-|TRBV4-3|TRBD1
CASSQDRGRQPQHF
TGCGCCAGCAGCCAGGACAGGGGAAGGCAGCCCCAGCATTTT
>TRBJ1-1|-|TRBV10-2|-
CASYRSVFTEAFF
TGCGCCAGCTACAGGTCTGTCTTCACTGAAGCTTTCTTT
>TRBJ2-6|once|TRBV7-9|TRBD2
CASSPRGERSGANVLTF
TGTGCCAGCAGCCCCCGGGGGGAGAGATCTGGGGCCAACGTCCTGACTTTC
>TRBJ2-3|-|TRBV7-2|-
CASSLVAGSDTQYF
TGTGCCAGCAGCTTAGTAGCAGGGTCTGATACGCAGTATTTT
>TRBJ2-6|-|TRBV15|-
CATSSGGSGANVLTF
TGTGCCACCAGCAGCGGGGGCTCTGGGGCCAACGTCCTGACTTTC
>TRBJ2-2|-|TRBV6-1|TRBD2
CASSGTSGGATVLNTGELFF
TGTGCCAGCAGTGGGACTAGCGGGGGGGCCACGGTTTTGAACACCGGGGAGCTGTTTTTT
>TRBJ1-6|-|TRBV7-2|-
CASSQAPGLLNSPLHF
TGTGCCAGCAGCCAGGCTCCGGGACTGCTAAATTCACCCCTCCACTTT
>TRBJ1-1|few|TRBV2|TRBD1
CASCNQLTGGTEAFF
TGTGCCAGTTGCAATCAACTCACAGGGGGCACTGAAGCTTTCTTT
>TRBJ1-2|-|TRBV28|-
CASSLPPAYGYTF
TGTGCCAGCAGTCTACCCCCGGCCTATGGCTACACCTTC